This TCR beta chain appears in the sequencing data of a study of Ad26.COV2.S vaccination and SARS-CoV-2 variants (dated by TCRdb to about 2021). For context, the study as a whole: Donors in the vaccine arm were drawn from COV1001, a phase I-IIa trial of Ad26.COV2.S in healthy adults that was multicentre, randomized, double-blind and placebo-controlled. Blinding of investigators to trial group allocation was maintained during experiments and outcome assessment. Dosing of Ad26.COV2.S was intramuscular, at either 5x10^10 or 1x10^11 viral particles, delivered as one shot or as two shots spaced 56 days apart. Trial participants were randomized into five groups of five, in which low-dose or high-dose Ad26.COV2.S was given once or twice, or placebo was given on both occasions. A total of around 32 samples were included in the TCR-sequenced set, comprising around 20 Ad26.COV2.S vaccine recipients, 5 placebo recipients and 8 SARS-CoV-2 convalescent individuals. Sequencing of the TCRbeta repertoire served to evaluate the specificity and breadth of SARS-CoV-2-reactive T cell receptors following Ad26.COV2.S vaccination. Broad study findings and their caveats: Vaccine and placebo recipients had similar non-spike TCR breadth, a finding consistent with the vaccine containing only spike. After vaccination, substantial breadth of spike-specific CD8+ and CD4+ T cell responses was reported. Comparing responses between vaccine doses or regimens was not something the study was powered to do. The authors noted that total T cell responses may have been underestimated by the TCR breadth and depth analyses. Compared with placebo recipients, Ad26.COV2.S recipients showed higher spike-specific TCR breadth (P = 0.0014).

The immunoSEQ Assay was the method used to sequence TCRbeta CDR3 regions. After extraction, genomic DNA underwent amplification by bias-controlled multiplex PCR, followed by high-throughput sequencing. For the original study's pipeline: To quantify the absolute abundance of each unique TCRbeta CDR3 region, sequences were collapsed and filtered. T cell fraction was estimated by normalizing TCRbeta template counts to usable DNA, with usable DNA measured through amplification of reference genes found in all nucleated cells. Repertoire TCRs were annotated as SARS-CoV-2-specific by exact matching of V gene, CDR3 amino acid sequence and J gene to a known reactive TCR set. MIRA supplied the reference SARS-CoV-2 TCR set, which was filtered for enrichment in COVID-19-positive ImmuneCODE repertoires so that public or cross-reactive TCRs were removed. Based on the MIRA antigens, annotated TCRs were further analysed at the level of specific ORF or position within ORF. Breadth was defined as annotated unique rearrangements over total unique productive rearrangements; depth was the summed frequency of those rearrangements. Two-sided Wilcoxon rank-sum tests were applied when comparing TCR breadth between groups. TCRdb's version of the immuneACCESS table is confined to in-frame rearrangements and falls short of the full clone set. An unresolved V gene accounts for under half of the shortfall where checked; the remainder is of unknown origin. V and J calls and clone size follow that table, whereas D and trimming were derived from the DNA. Recorded for this sample are roughly 400,000 clones; about nine tenths of them occurred a single time. In total, the top ten clones hold around 1.8% of the sample.

Worth noting for this clone: Its target antigen remains unknown. Nothing much larger sits one base from this clone, and base qualities are not available.

Including the terminal cysteine and phenylalanine, the CDR3 comprises 15 residues. Only the CDR3 region is kept as DNA, spanning 45 bases read in frame from base 1. CDR1 and CDR2 are read off the germline V gene as MDHEN and SYDVKM. V ends up 6 bases short and J 1 base short, with an unmatched junction base count of 7. Interpreted using the paper, the treatment or condition label stands for: about 20 received Ad26.COV2.S at low or high dose, single or two shots; roughly five received placebo; per-sample allocation not given. Repertoires of vaccine and placebo recipients were sequenced from samples collected on day 63 after the first injection. Cohort 1b enrolled roughly 25 adults aged 18-55 years at a single site in Boston, USA, between 29 July and 7 August 2020. Ad26.COV2.S consisted of a replication-incompetent adenovirus type 26 vector by which a prefusion-stabilized SARS-CoV-2 spike protein from the original Wuhan strain was expressed.

Sequenced material: peripheral blood, taken in a trial of Ad26.COV2.S vaccine versus placebo. This chain joins TRBV28 to TRBJ1-1; TRBD1 aligns with 8 central bases. This clonotype originated in a person aged 18-65 years who received the Ad26.COV2.S COVID-19 vaccine or a placebo. The CDR3 sequence is CASRDRTGTNTEAFF. The DNA reads TGTGCCAGCAGGGATCGGACAGGGACGAACACTGAAGCTTTCTTT.